Following are 4 T cell receptor beta chains from one sample sequenced in a study of cytomegalovirus exposure and HLA in healthy donors. 60 Vbeta and 13 Jbeta primers were used in PCR. TCRdb's table, derived via immunoSEQ multiplex PCR, lists solely in-frame clones and lacks some. Reported are approximately 140,000 clones; the ten largest clones contain around 1.5%. Input material: PBMCs. Source of these receptors: a woman aged 40 to 50 in good health and CMV-seronegative.

The V and J genes are TRBV5-6 and TRBJ1-3; D not resolved. With 0 bases removed from V and 0 bases from J, the gap between germline ends came to 7 bases. This CDR3 has 15 amino acids. From germline, CDR1 is SGHDT and CDR2 YYEEEE. Here the CDR3 reads CASSLGSGSGNTIYF. The CDR3, as DNA: TGTGCCAGCAGCTTGGGGTCAGGCTCTGGAAACACCATATATTTT.

This chain joins TRBV7-3 and TRBJ1-3; 10 nucleotides line up with TRBD1. Trimming took 4 bases from V and 1 from J; bases not matched to a gene: 7. The CDR3 sequence is 17 residues long. The germline V gene has CDR1 SGHTA and CDR2 FQGTGA. The CDR3 DNA sequence: TGTGCCAGCAGCTCGACAGGGGGCTCGACTTCTGGAAACACCATATATTTT. Its protein product is CASSSTGGSTSGNTIYF.

The J gene is TRBJ2-2, the V gene TRBV14; perhaps TRBD1 as D (5 bases). V was pared by 4 bases and J by 4 bases, with 13 bases between. Germline V lookup: CDR1 SGHDN, CDR2 FVKESK. There are 15 residues in the CDR3. The chain's CDR3 is CASSRVGQLTGELFF. The CDR3, as DNA: TGTGCCAGCAGCCGCGTGGGGCAACTCACCGGGGAGCTGTTTTTT.

The CDR3 region is CASTRGVRETQYF. As DNA, the CDR3 is TGTGCCAGCACCCGGGGGGTAAGAGAGACCCAGTACTTC. The chain carries TRBV28 and TRBJ2-5, with 7 positions matching TRBD2. The CDR3 extends over 13 amino acids. CDR1 is MDHEN, CDR2 SYDVKM, per germline. The ends lost 7 bases at V and 4 bases at J; junction bases unmatched: 6.